This T cell receptor beta chain was recovered during a study of T cell responses to AZD1222 COVID-19 vaccine. General study points: Baseline testing showed seropositivity in only a handful of AZD1222 recipients. There were vaccine-associated CD4 TCRs across spike, dominant at 160-218 and 743-854.

Remarks on this clone: The target antigen is unknown.

Recipients boosted at about 4 weeks or about 12 weeks are pooled. The V gene end was trimmed by 2 bases and the J gene end by 7 bases; junction bases not matched to a gene: 8. From germline, CDR1 is MNHNS and CDR2 SASEGT. The CDR3 length is 16 residues. Clones were sequenced by immunoSEQ multiplex PCR, and TCRdb holds only the in-frame ones, with some missing. Of approximately 150,000 clones listed, 92% are singletons. The source was peripheral blood, collected 28 days after the second AZD1222 dose. This TCR came from an adult who received the AZD1222 COVID-19 vaccine. The chain joins TRBV6-1 to TRBJ2-2; the match to TRBD2 covers 9 bases. CDR3 region: CASSEMLAGAGGELFF. The DNA of the CDR3 is TGTGCCAGCAGTGAAATGTTAGCGGGAGCGGGCGGGGAGCTGTTTTTT.